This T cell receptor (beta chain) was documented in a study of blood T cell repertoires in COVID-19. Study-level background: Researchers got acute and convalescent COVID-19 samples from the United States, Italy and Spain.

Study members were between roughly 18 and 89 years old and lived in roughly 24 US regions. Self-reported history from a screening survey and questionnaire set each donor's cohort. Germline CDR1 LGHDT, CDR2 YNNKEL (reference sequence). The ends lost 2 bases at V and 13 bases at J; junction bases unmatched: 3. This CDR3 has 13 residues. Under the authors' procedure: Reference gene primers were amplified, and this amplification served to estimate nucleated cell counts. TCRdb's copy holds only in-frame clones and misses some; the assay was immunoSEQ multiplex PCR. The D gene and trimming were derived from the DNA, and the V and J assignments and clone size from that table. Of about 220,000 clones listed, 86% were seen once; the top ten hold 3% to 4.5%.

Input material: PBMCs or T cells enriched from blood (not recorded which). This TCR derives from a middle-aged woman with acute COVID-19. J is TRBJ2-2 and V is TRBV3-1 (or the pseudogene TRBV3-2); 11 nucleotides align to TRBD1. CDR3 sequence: CASSQRTGGLLFF. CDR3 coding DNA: TGTGCCAGCAGCCAACGGACAGGGGGCTTGCTGTTTTTT.